The 27 T cell receptor beta chains below all came from one sample that was sequenced in a study of cytomegalovirus exposure and HLA in healthy donors. Data came from immunoSEQ multiplex PCR; TCRdb stores just in-frame clones and leaves some out. The sample carries some 150,000 clones, approximately 94% recorded once. The sequencing input was PBMCs. All receptors come from a man younger than 35 in good health and CMV-seropositive.

The rearrangement joins TRBV6-5 to TRBJ1-6; D gene ambiguous. Germline CDR1 is MNHEY and CDR2 is SVGAGI. V lost 5 bases and J 0 bases, leaving 5 bases between the germline ends. The CDR3 totals 14 residues. CDR3 in amino acids: CASSRSSYNSPLHF. In DNA, the CDR3 is TGTGCCAGCAGTCGCAGCTCCTATAATTCACCCCTCCACTTT.

Only one count was recorded for this clone. The chain is built from TRBV7-8 and TRBJ2-7; D is perhaps TRBD2 (6 bases). Germline-derived CDR1 and CDR2 are SGHVS and FQNEAQ. The ends were cut back, 3 bases at V and 3 bases at J, with 12 bases in the middle. CDR3 length: 14 amino acids. The CDR3 DNA sequence: TGTGCCAGCAGCTTCGCGGGAAAAGGCTACGAGCAGTACTTC. Amino acid sequence: CASSFAGKGYEQYF.

The CDR3 DNA is TGTGCCAGCAGCACCGGACTAGCGGACACAGATACGCAGTATTTT. Translation gives CASSTGLADTDTQYF. The rearrangement joins TRBV5-4 to TRBJ2-3, with 10 positions matching TRBD2. This CDR3 is built from 15 residues. J lost 2 bases, V lost 4 bases, and 4 bases had no gene match. Looked up from germline, CDR1 is SGHNT and CDR2 is YYREEE (reference sequence).

The chain recombines TRBV6-1 with TRBJ2-7, with D possibly TRBD2 on 6 matching bases. Germline V lookup: CDR1 MNHNS, CDR2 SASEGT. V dropped 3 bases and J dropped 2 bases, with 14 bases sitting between them. The CDR3 totals 15 residues. CDR3 coding DNA: TGTGCCAGCAGTGAGATTAGCGGCTCTACCTACGAGCAGTACTTC. It yields the protein CASSEISGSTYEQYF.

The chain joins TRBV27 to TRBJ2-7; 10 bases agree with TRBD2. Germline CDR1 is MNHEY and CDR2 is SMNVEV (reference sequence). CDR3 length equals 16 residues. Trimming cost V 6 bases and J 0 bases; bases outside gene matches: 8. The CDR3 DNA reads as TGTGCCAGCAGACTAGCGGGACTCCGGAGCTCCTACGAGCAGTACTTC. As protein: CASRLAGLRSSYEQYF.

The chain combines TRBV5-1 with TRBJ2-7; 7 positions agree with TRBD2. The V gene's germline CDR1 is SGHRS and CDR2 YFSETQ. CDR3 size: 14 residues. Trimming removed 3 bases from V and 3 bases from J; junction bases left unmatched: 6. The CDR3 DNA is TGCGCCAGCAGCTCGGCGGGAGAATACTACGAGCAGTACTTC. Its translation: CASSSAGEYYEQYF.

This clone has only one observation. V gene TRBV28 combines with J gene TRBJ1-4, with 9 nucleotides matching TRBD1. The length of the CDR3 is 15 residues. Unmatched junction bases numbered 5, after V lost 4 bases and J lost 5 bases. Germline assignment: CDR1 MDHEN and CDR2 SYDVKM. CDR3 in amino acids: CASSYSGTGNEKLFF. CDR3 bases: TGTGCCAGCAGTTACTCCGGGACAGGGAATGAAAAACTGTTTTTT.

The chain is built from TRBV5-5 and TRBJ2-7, with D perhaps TRBD2 (5 bases). Trimming took 0 bases from V and 4 from J, leaving 14 bases between them. CDR1 is SGHKS and CDR2 is YYEKEE in the germline V gene (reference sequence). The CDR3 sequence is 15 residues long. CDR3 sequence: CASSLVSGNGYEQYF. The CDR3 DNA reads TGTGCCAGCAGCTTGGTTTCGGGGAACGGGTACGAGCAGTACTTC.

The J gene is TRBJ1-1, the V gene TRBV13; TRBD1 matches 8 bases. The V gene's germline CDR1 is PRHDT and CDR2 FYEKMQ (reference sequence). This CDR3 is 12 amino acids long. The junction had 1 base not matched to a gene; V was cut back by 5 bases and J by 5 bases. CDR3 bases: TGTGCCAGCAGCCGACAGGGGACTGAAGCTTTCTTT. The encoded protein is CASSRQGTEAFF. Looking up the rest from reference TRBV13 and TRBJ1-1 gives the full variable domain: AAGVIQSPRHLIKEKRETATLKCYPIPRHDTVYWYQQGPGQDPQFLISFYEKMQSDKGSIPDRFSAQQFSDYHSELNMSSLELGDSALYFCASSRQGTEAFFGQGTRLTVV.

The chain couples TRBV14 to TRBJ1-3, with D tentatively TRBD1 (6 bases). The germline V and J ends were trimmed by 2 bases and 3 bases, with 11 bases remaining between them. Germline lookup yields CDR1 SGHDN and CDR2 FVKESK. The CDR3 has 15 amino acids. The CDR3 region is CASSQQGSGGNTIYF. CDR3 coding DNA: TGTGCCAGCAGCCAACAGGGGAGTGGTGGAAACACCATATATTTT.

This clone was observed a handful of times. The chain has TRBV2 and TRBJ2-7; 10 positions match TRBD2. Germline values: CDR1 SNHLY, CDR2 FYNNEI. The CDR3 sequence is 14 residues long. V dropped 7 bases and J dropped 5; count of bases not matched to a gene: 8. CDR3 DNA: TGTGCCAGCAAAACCGGGACTAGCGTTGACGAGCAGTACTTC. This codes for CASKTGTSVDEQYF.

The chain carries TRBV7-6 and TRBJ2-1, with TRBD1 matching over 10 bases. The CDR3 loop spans 15 amino acids. From germline, CDR1 is SGHVS and CDR2 FNYEAQ. Trimming took 0 bases from V and 8 from J; bases not matched to a gene: 4. This chain's CDR3 is CASSLALGQGHEQFF. In nucleotides, the CDR3 is TGTGCCAGCAGCTTAGCGTTGGGACAGGGGCATGAGCAGTTCTTC.

The rearrangement links TRBV11-3 to TRBJ2-7; TRBD2 matches at 11 bases. This CDR3 spans 15 amino acids. V lost 5 bases and J lost 4; bases outside the gene matches: 7. CDR1 is SGHNT and CDR2 is YENEEA in the germline V gene. The CDR3 is CASSRLAGGFYEQYF. CDR3 nucleotide sequence: TGTGCCAGCAGCCGCCTAGCGGGAGGATTTTACGAGCAGTACTTC.

CDR3 coding DNA: TGTGCCAGCAGTTACGGGCGCTCACCCCTCCACTTT. As protein: CASSYGRSPLHF. The rearrangement joins TRBV6-5 to TRBJ1-6, with D unresolved. The CDR3 has 12 amino acids. The V end lost 2 bases, the J end lost 10 bases, and 6 bases lay between the germline ends. Per the germline V gene, CDR1 is MNHEY and CDR2 is SVGAGI.

This chain links TRBV18 with TRBJ2-2, with a weak D call TRBD2 (6 bases). V lost 2 bases to trimming and J lost 4 bases, with 8 bases between them. This CDR3 has 14 residues. CDR1 KGHSH and CDR2 LQKENI come from the germline V gene. The CDR3 sequence: CASSPVGGTGELFF. CDR3 DNA sequence: TGTGCCAGCTCACCAGTGGGAGGCACCGGGGAGCTGTTTTTT. The full variable domain, with the rest looked up from reference TRBV18 and TRBJ2-2, is NAGVMQNPRHLVRRRGQEARLRCSPMKGHSHVYWYRQLPEEGLKFMVYLQKENIIDESGMPKERFSAEFPKEGPSILRIQQVVRGDSAAYFCASSPVGGTGELFFGEGSRLTVL.

CDR3 residues: CASSEAGRGYTF. Here the CDR3 DNA reads TGTGCCAGCAGTGAAGCGGGCCGAGGCTACACCTTC. This chain links TRBV2 with TRBJ1-2; the D is unclear. Per germline, CDR1 SNHLY and CDR2 FYNNEI. The CDR3 runs 12 residues. Trimming took 0 bases from V and 8 from J, leaving 7 bases between them.

V is TRBV20-1 and J is TRBJ2-3; D is possibly TRBD2 (6 bases). V lost 5 bases and J 10 bases, leaving 13 bases between the germline ends. Germline CDR1 is DFQATT and CDR2 is SNEGSKA (reference sequence). The CDR3 runs 11 residues. CDR3 region: CSAWDSRAQYF. The CDR3 DNA reads as TGCAGTGCTTGGGACTCCAGGGCGCAGTATTTT.

J is TRBJ2-1 and V is TRBV6-6, with D hard to call. This CDR3 region has 14 residues. The germline CDR1 and CDR2 sequences are MNHNY and SVGAGI (reference sequence). Trimming removed 4 bases from V and 9 bases from J, with 16 bases in between. The CDR3 DNA is TGTGCCAGCAGTTCACGCACCAGCGTGAGTGAGCAGTTCTTC. It is translated as CASSSRTSVSEQFF.

The chain links TRBV6-1 to TRBJ2-7; D possibly corresponds to TRBD2 (6 bases). The CDR3 covers 17 residues. Germline assignment: CDR1 MNHNS and CDR2 SASEGT. The ends were cut back, 1 base at V and 0 bases at J, with 16 bases in the middle. CDR3 in amino acids: CASSEERPGDPSYEQYF. The CDR3 DNA follows: TGTGCCAGCAGTGAAGAGCGTCCGGGGGATCCCTCCTACGAGCAGTACTTC.

The chain is built from TRBV2 and TRBJ2-7, with TRBD2 matching 12 bases. Germline CDR1 SNHLY, CDR2 FYNNEI. The CDR3 is 14 amino acids. Trimming took 6 bases from V and 4 from J; bases not matched to a gene: 4. CDR3 region: CASRGLAGFYEQYF. DNA of the CDR3: TGTGCCAGCAGAGGACTAGCGGGATTTTACGAGCAGTACTTC. Supplemented by reference TRBV2 and TRBJ2-7, the full variable domain reads EPEVTQTPSHQVTQMGQEVILRCVPISNHLYFYWYRQILGQKVEFLVSFYNNEISEKSEIFDDQFSVERPDGSNFTLKIRSTKLEDSAMYFCASRGLAGFYEQYFGPGTRLTVT.

The chain has TRBV7-9 and TRBJ1-2, with TRBD1 matching over 7 bases. Germline CDR1 reads SEHNR; CDR2 reads FQNEAQ (reference sequence). This CDR3 spans 16 amino acids. The junction had 11 bases not matched to a gene; V was cut back by 5 bases and J by 2 bases. The CDR3: CASSPRQGRENYGYTF. CDR3 nucleotide sequence: TGTGCCAGCAGCCCTAGACAGGGACGGGAAAACTATGGCTACACCTTC.

This chain joins TRBV19 and TRBJ2-2; 9 bases fit TRBD2. Germline CDR1 and CDR2: LNHDA and SQIVND (reference sequence). CDR3 length equals 15 residues. V gave up 4 bases and J gave up 1 base; unmatched junction bases: 1. CDR3 amino acids: CASSSGRENTGELFF. The CDR3 DNA reads TGTGCCAGTAGTAGCGGGAGGGAGAACACCGGGGAGCTGTTTTTT.

V is TRBV27 and J is TRBJ2-3, with D possibly matching TRBD2 (6 bases). The CDR3 has 15 amino acids. Trimming shortened V by 5 bases and J by 4 bases, and 16 bases separated the two germline ends. Looked up from germline, CDR1 is MNHEY and CDR2 is SMNVEV (reference sequence). Written as DNA, the CDR3 is TGTGCCAGCAGTCCGTGGGGACTCGCCGCAGATACGCAGTATTTT. Translation gives CASSPWGLAADTQYF.

This chain joins TRBV19 and TRBJ2-7; 7 nucleotides match TRBD1. The CDR3 has 15 amino acids. V lost 1 base, J lost 6 bases, and 9 bases stayed unmatched. The germline V gene has CDR1 LNHDA and CDR2 SQIVND (reference sequence). The CDR3 DNA is TGTGCCAGTAGTATAGGCCCCGGACAGGCAGGCGAGCAGTACTTC. This sequence encodes CASSIGPGQAGEQYF.

The rearrangement links TRBV7-9 to TRBJ2-1; tentative D call: TRBD2 (6 bases). The CDR3 has 12 amino acids. The V and J ends lost 3 bases and 10 bases respectively, with 10 bases between them. CDR1 is SEHNR, CDR2 FQNEAQ, per germline (reference sequence). This chain's CDR3 is CASSFIAGEQFF. DNA of the CDR3: TGTGCCAGCAGCTTTATCGCGGGAGAGCAGTTCTTC.

The V gene is TRBV11-1, the J gene TRBJ2-7; D is perhaps TRBD2 (6 bases). Germline V gene sequence: CDR1 SGHAT, CDR2 FQDESV (reference sequence). The CDR3 consists of 16 residues. V gave up 5 bases and J gave up 3 bases, with 20 bases separating them. DNA of the CDR3: TGTGCCAGCAGCCCCGCGGTCGGGGAGGAGGGCTACGAGCAGTACTTC. This encodes CASSPAVGEEGYEQYF.

V usage is TRBV29-1 and J usage is TRBJ1-2, with TRBD1 as a possible D gene (6 bases). Germline CDR1 SQVTM, CDR2 ANQGSEA. The CDR3 has 15 residues. The V and J ends lost 2 bases and 4 bases respectively, with 17 bases between them. The chain's CDR3 is CSVERAGEGGYGYTF. CDR3 sequence (DNA): TGCAGCGTTGAACGCGCGGGGGAGGGGGGCTATGGCTACACCTTC.